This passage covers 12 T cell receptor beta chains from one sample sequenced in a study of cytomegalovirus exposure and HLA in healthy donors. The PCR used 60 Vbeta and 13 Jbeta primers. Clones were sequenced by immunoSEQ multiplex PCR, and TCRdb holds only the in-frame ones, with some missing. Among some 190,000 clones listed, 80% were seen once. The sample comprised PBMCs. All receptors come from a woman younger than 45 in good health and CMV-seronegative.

For the CDR3, the DNA is TGCGCCAGCACCCTCCAGGGGGACACTGAAGCTTTCTTT. It codes for CASTLQGDTEAFF. The chain is built from TRBV5-1 and TRBJ1-1, with 7 nucleotides matching TRBD1. The CDR3 runs 13 residues. Germline CDR1 is SGHRS and CDR2 is YFSETQ. Losses at the gene ends were 6 bases for V and 3 bases for J; bases not matched to a gene: 5.

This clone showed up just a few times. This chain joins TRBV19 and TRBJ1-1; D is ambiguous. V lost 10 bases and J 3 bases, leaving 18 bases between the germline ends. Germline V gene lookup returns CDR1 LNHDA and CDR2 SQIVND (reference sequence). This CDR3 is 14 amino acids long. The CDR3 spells CATLDLSRDTEAFF. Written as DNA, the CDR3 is TGTGCCACCCTCGACCTTTCACGGGACACTGAAGCTTTCTTT.

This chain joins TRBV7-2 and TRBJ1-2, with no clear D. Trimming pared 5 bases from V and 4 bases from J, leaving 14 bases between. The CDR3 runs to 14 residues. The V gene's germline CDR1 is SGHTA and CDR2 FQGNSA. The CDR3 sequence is CASSPPAQIYGYTF. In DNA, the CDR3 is TGTGCCAGCAGCCCCCCGGCACAGATCTATGGCTACACCTTC.

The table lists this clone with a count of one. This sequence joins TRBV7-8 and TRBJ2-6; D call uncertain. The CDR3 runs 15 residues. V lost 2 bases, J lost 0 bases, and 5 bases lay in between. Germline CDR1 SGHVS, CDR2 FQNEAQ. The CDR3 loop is CASSLLLSGANVLTF. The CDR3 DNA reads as TGTGCCAGCAGCTTACTTCTCTCTGGGGCCAACGTCCTGACTTTC. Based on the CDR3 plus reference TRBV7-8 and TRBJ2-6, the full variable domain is GAGVSQSPRYKVAKRGQDVALRCDPISGHVSLFWYQQALGQGPEFLTYFQNEAQLDKSGLPSDRFFAERPEGSVSTLKIQRTQQEDSAVYLCASSLLLSGANVLTFGAGSRLTVL.

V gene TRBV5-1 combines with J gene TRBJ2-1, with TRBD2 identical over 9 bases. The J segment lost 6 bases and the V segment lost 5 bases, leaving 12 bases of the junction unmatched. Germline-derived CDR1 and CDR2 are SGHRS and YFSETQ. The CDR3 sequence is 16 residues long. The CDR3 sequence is CASSPAGGPGLNEQFF. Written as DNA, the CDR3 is TGCGCCAGCAGTCCAGCGGGGGGCCCAGGACTCAATGAGCAGTTCTTC.

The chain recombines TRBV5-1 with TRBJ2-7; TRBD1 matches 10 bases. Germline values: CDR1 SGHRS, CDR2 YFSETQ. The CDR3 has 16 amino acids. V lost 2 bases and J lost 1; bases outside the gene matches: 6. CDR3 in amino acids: CASSFSGTGDSYEQYF. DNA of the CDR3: TGCGCCAGCAGCTTTTCCGGGACAGGGGATTCCTACGAGCAGTACTTC.

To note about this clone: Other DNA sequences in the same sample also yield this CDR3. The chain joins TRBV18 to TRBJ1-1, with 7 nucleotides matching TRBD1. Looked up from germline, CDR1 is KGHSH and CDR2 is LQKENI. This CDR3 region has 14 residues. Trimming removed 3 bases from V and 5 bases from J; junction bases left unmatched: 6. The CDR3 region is CASSPKGAGTEAFF. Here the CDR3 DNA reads TGTGCCAGCTCACCTAAGGGGGCTGGGACTGAAGCTTTCTTT. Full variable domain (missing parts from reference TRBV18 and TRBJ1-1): NAGVMQNPRHLVRRRGQEARLRCSPMKGHSHVYWYRQLPEEGLKFMVYLQKENIIDESGMPKERFSAEFPKEGPSILRIQQVVRGDSAAYFCASSPKGAGTEAFFGQGTRLTVV.

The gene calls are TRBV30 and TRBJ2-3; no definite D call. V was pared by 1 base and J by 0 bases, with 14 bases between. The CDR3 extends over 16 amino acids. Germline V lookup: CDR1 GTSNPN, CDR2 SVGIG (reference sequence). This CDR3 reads CAWSASRLLSTDTQYF. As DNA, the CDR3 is TGTGCCTGGAGTGCATCAAGACTCCTGAGCACAGATACGCAGTATTTT.

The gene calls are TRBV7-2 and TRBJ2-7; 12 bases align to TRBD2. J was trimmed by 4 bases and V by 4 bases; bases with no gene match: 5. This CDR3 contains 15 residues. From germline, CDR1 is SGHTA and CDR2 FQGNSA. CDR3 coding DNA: TGTGCCAGCAGCTCTAGCGGGGGGGCCTTTTACGAGCAGTACTTC. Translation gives CASSSSGGAFYEQYF.

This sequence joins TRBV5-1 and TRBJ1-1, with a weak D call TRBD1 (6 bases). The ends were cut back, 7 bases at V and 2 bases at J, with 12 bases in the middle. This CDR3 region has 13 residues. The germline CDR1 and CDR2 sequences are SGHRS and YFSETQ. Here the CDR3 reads CASRGQSNTEAFF. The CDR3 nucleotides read TGCGCCAGCCGCGGACAGTCTAACACTGAAGCTTTCTTT.

CDR3 nucleotide sequence: TGCAGCGTTGTACCGCTAGAGAGCTCCTACGAGCAGTACTTC. Translation: CSVVPLESSYEQYF. The chain is built from TRBV29-1 and TRBJ2-7, with no clear D. With 4 bases removed from V and 0 bases from J, the gap between germline ends came to 13 bases. From germline, CDR1 is SQVTM and CDR2 ANQGSEA. The CDR3 totals 14 residues.

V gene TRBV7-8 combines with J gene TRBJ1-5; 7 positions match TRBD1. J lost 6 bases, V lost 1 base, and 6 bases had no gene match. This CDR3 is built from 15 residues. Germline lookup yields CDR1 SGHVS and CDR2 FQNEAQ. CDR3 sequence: CASSLGLQGIQPQHF. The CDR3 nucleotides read TGTGCCAGCAGCTTAGGACTACAGGGGATTCAGCCCCAGCATTTT.